One sample yielded the 25 T cell receptor beta chains listed below, sequenced in a study of T cells in tumors after PD-1 blockade. The table came from immunoSEQ multiplex PCR; TCRdb's copy has only in-frame clones and leaves some out. The data show around 60,000 clones, around four fifths seen once. The specimen was PBMCs, collected before anti-PD-1 treatment. All receptors derive from a human donor with basal cell carcinoma.

This chain uses TRBV9 with TRBJ1-2; 12 nucleotides line up with TRBD1. Trimming removed 3 bases from V and 8 bases from J; junction bases left unmatched: 2. The germline gives CDR1 SGDLS, CDR2 YYNGEE. The CDR3 contains 13 residues. Here the CDR3 reads CASSEGTGGGYTF. The CDR3 DNA sequence: TGTGCCAGCAGCGAGGGGACAGGGGGCGGCTACACCTTC.

This rearrangement joins TRBV15 to TRBJ2-2; 9 bases are shared with TRBD1. The J segment lost 1 base and the V segment lost 8 bases, leaving 11 bases of the junction unmatched. The length of the CDR3 is 17 residues. Germline assignment: CDR1 LNHNV and CDR2 YYDKDF (reference sequence). This chain's CDR3 is CATRKQGTGLNTGELFF. CDR3 in DNA: TGTGCCACCCGGAAGCAGGGGACAGGGCTGAACACCGGGGAGCTGTTTTTT.

The count of this clone is one. The chain employs TRBV3-1 (or the pseudogene TRBV3-2) and TRBJ2-5; D unresolved. This CDR3 is 17 amino acids long. Looked up from germline, CDR1 is LGHDT and CDR2 is YNNKEL (reference sequence). V dropped 0 bases and J dropped 3 bases, with 17 bases sitting between them. The CDR3 bases are TGTGCCAGCAGCCAAGATTTACTTGTATTTCGTAAAGAGACCCAGTACTTC. Translation: CASSQDLLVFRKETQYF.

This clone appeared a single time. The gene calls are TRBV7-8 and TRBJ1-5; D remains unclear. The germline V and J ends were trimmed by 7 bases and 4 bases, with 23 bases remaining between them. Looked up from germline, CDR1 is SGHVS and CDR2 is FQNEAQ. The CDR3 contains 17 residues. The CDR3 loop is CASNPIEWAGANQPQHF. CDR3 DNA sequence: TGTGCCAGCAACCCTATTGAGTGGGCAGGAGCTAATCAGCCCCAGCATTTT. Full variable domain (missing parts from reference TRBV7-8 and TRBJ1-5): GAGVSQSPRYKVAKRGQDVALRCDPISGHVSLFWYQQALGQGPEFLTYFQNEAQLDKSGLPSDRFFAERPEGSVSTLKIQRTQQEDSAVYLCASNPIEWAGANQPQHFGDGTRLSIL.

The chain is built from TRBV6-6 and TRBJ1-6, with no clear D. V lost 1 base to trimming and J lost 10 bases, with 11 bases between them. CDR1 is MNHNY, CDR2 SVGAGI, per germline (reference sequence). The CDR3 is made up of 14 amino acids. The CDR3 spells CASSYYQAESPLHF. CDR3 coding DNA: TGTGCCAGCAGTTACTACCAGGCGGAATCACCCCTCCACTTT.

V and J are TRBV20-1 and TRBJ1-4; weak D call: TRBD1 (6 bases). Germline CDR1 and CDR2: DFQATT and SNEGSKA (reference sequence). The CDR3 length is 16 residues. Between the trimmed V and J ends, which lost 3 bases and 3 bases, there was a span of 17 bases. The CDR3 region has the DNA TGCAGTGCTAGTTTGCCAGGGGCGGCAGCTAATGAAAAACTGTTTTTT. Translation gives CSASLPGAAANEKLFF.

This clone was recorded once. This rearrangement joins TRBV7-6 to TRBJ1-2; tentatively, D is TRBD1 (6 bases). Germline V gene data show CDR1 as SGHVS and CDR2 as FNYEAQ. V lost 2 bases to trimming and J lost 4 bases, with 23 bases between them. There are 18 residues in the CDR3. CDR3 amino acids: CASSLMGALQGSGYGYTF. DNA of the CDR3: TGTGCCAGCAGCTTAATGGGGGCCTTACAGGGTAGCGGCTATGGCTACACCTTC.

The chain recombines TRBV3-1 (or the pseudogene TRBV3-2) with TRBJ2-7; D gene uncertain. Germline V lookup: CDR1 LGHDT, CDR2 YNNKEL (reference sequence). The CDR3 consists of 13 residues. Between the trimmed V and J ends, which lost 1 base and 3 bases, there was a span of 7 bases. CDR3 bases: TGTGCCAGCAGCCAAGTTGACGGCTACGAGCAGTACTTC. It codes for CASSQVDGYEQYF.

The CDR3 coding sequence is TGTGCCAGCAGTTCCACAGGATATGAAGCTTTCTTT. Protein sequence: CASSSTGYEAFF. The V call is TRBV27, the J call TRBJ1-1; maybe TRBD1 (5 bases). CDR3 length equals 12 residues. Per germline, CDR1 MNHEY and CDR2 SMNVEV (reference sequence). V dropped 4 bases and J dropped 7 bases, with 10 bases sitting between them.

The V and J genes are TRBV5-4 and TRBJ1-2; D gene unclear. CDR1 is SGHNT, CDR2 YYREEE, per germline (reference sequence). Deletions cut 0 bases from V and 4 bases from J, with 13 bases between. This CDR3 spans 15 amino acids. The CDR3, as DNA: TGTGCCAGCAGCTTGGCCCTCGACGCGTCCTATGGCTACACCTTC. Its protein product is CASSLALDASYGYTF.

This clone was found once. The chain uses TRBV9 and TRBJ2-5; 7 bases map to TRBD2. Unmatched junction bases numbered 8, after V lost 2 bases and J lost 7 bases. There are 14 residues in the CDR3. The germline V gene has CDR1 SGDLS and CDR2 YYNGEE. CDR3 in DNA: TGTGCCAGCAGCGTCGGGACTTCGGGGGGGACCCAGTACTTC. This encodes CASSVGTSGGTQYF. Complete variable domain (other parts from reference TRBV9 and TRBJ2-5): DSGVTQTPKHLITATGQRVTLRCSPRSGDLSVYWYQQSLDQGLQFLIQYYNGEERAKGNILERFSAQQFPDLHSELNLSSLELGDSALYFCASSVGTSGGTQYFGPGTRLLVL.

The CDR3 sequence is CASSPMTSGGASFF. The CDR3 DNA reads TGCGCCAGCAGCCCGATGACTAGCGGGGGGGCCTCGTTCTTC. The chain is built from TRBV5-1 and TRBJ2-1, with 14 bases aligning to TRBD2. Germline assignment: CDR1 SGHRS and CDR2 YFSETQ. Trimming at V came to 4 bases and at J to 15 bases, leaving 9 bases not matched to a gene. The CDR3 contains 14 residues. Supplemented by reference TRBV5-1 and TRBJ2-1, the full variable domain reads KAGVTQTPRYLIKTRGQQVTLSCSPISGHRSVSWYQQTPGQGLQFLFEYFSETQRNKGNFPGRFSGRQFSNSRSEMNVSTLELGDSALYLCASSPMTSGGASFFGPGTRLTVL.

This sequence joins TRBV3-1 (or the pseudogene TRBV3-2) and TRBJ2-3, with 11 bases aligning to TRBD1. With V trimmed by 5 bases and J by 9 bases, 16 bases remained unmatched. The germline V gene has CDR1 LGHDT and CDR2 YNNKEL (reference sequence). This CDR3 is built from 17 residues. This CDR3 reads CASSAPRGQGALRTQYF. CDR3 nucleotides: TGTGCCAGCAGCGCCCCGAGAGGACAGGGGGCTCTACGAACGCAGTATTTT.

V gene TRBV1 combines with J gene TRBJ1-4; the D call in the table, TRBD1, was not verified against the DNA. TRBV1 is a pseudogene. This CDR3 spans 16 amino acids. The CDR3 loop reads CTSSQTQGEANEKLFF. In DNA, the CDR3 is TGCACCAGCAGCCAGACTCAGGGGGAGGCTAATGAAAAACTGTTTTTT.

This chain links TRBV7-8 with TRBJ1-6, with D uncertain. The CDR3 is made up of 13 amino acids. Trimming left V 3 bases short and J 7 bases short, with 7 bases between. Germline V gene sequence: CDR1 SGHVS, CDR2 FQNEAQ. DNA of the CDR3: TGTGCCAGCAGCTTGAAAGGAAATTCACCCCTCCACTTT. Residues: CASSLKGNSPLHF. Variable domain in full (rest from reference TRBV7-8 and TRBJ1-6): GAGVSQSPRYKVAKRGQDVALRCDPISGHVSLFWYQQALGQGPEFLTYFQNEAQLDKSGLPSDRFFAERPEGSVSTLKIQRTQQEDSAVYLCASSLKGNSPLHFGNGTRLTVT.

This clone is a singleton in its sample. The rearrangement joins TRBV12-5 to TRBJ1-2; 7 bases are shared with TRBD1. The V gene end was trimmed by 1 base and the J gene end by 7 bases; junction bases not matched to a gene: 3. The CDR3 has 13 residues. CDR1 LGHNT and CDR2 FRNRAP come from the germline V gene. The CDR3 region has the DNA TGTGCTAGTGGTTTGGCAACAGGGGCTGGCTACACCTTC. Translating gives CASGLATGAGYTF.

V and J are TRBV19 and TRBJ1-1, with D possibly being TRBD1 (5 bases). The germline V gene encodes CDR1 LNHDA and CDR2 SQIVND (reference sequence). The CDR3 spans 13 residues. V lost 1 base and J 3 bases, leaving 6 bases between the germline ends. CDR3 loop: CASSIGGDTEAFF. The CDR3 region has the DNA TGTGCCAGTAGTATAGGAGGGGACACTGAAGCTTTCTTT.

This clone appeared many times. The gene calls are TRBV15 and TRBJ2-2, with TRBD1 identical over 9 bases. The CDR3 sequence is 16 residues long. The germline CDR1 and CDR2 sequences are LNHNV and YYDKDF (reference sequence). V lost 3 bases to trimming and J lost 2 bases; unmatched junction nucleotides: 4. CDR3 residues: CATSSSQGANTGELFF. DNA of the CDR3: TGTGCCACCAGCAGCTCACAGGGGGCTAACACCGGGGAGCTGTTTTTT.

The rearrangement uses TRBV11-3 and TRBJ1-1; D is ambiguous. The CDR3 loop spans 13 amino acids. Trimming took 1 base from V and 6 from J, leaving 9 bases between them. The germline gives CDR1 SGHNT, CDR2 YENEEA. The CDR3: CASSLAPVPEAFF. DNA for the CDR3: TGTGCCAGCAGCTTAGCCCCGGTTCCTGAAGCTTTCTTT.

The J gene is TRBJ1-5, the V gene TRBV12-2. TRBV12-2 is a pseudogene segment. The CDR3 loop spans 14 amino acids. The CDR3 bases are TGTGCAAGTCGCTTAGCAGGTTGGCATCAGCCCCAGCATTTT. It is translated as CASRLAGWHQPQHF.

The J gene is TRBJ1-5, the V gene TRBV19; D is unclear. The germline V and J ends were trimmed by 6 bases and 2 bases, with 14 bases remaining between them. The germline gives CDR1 LNHDA, CDR2 SQIVND (reference sequence). CDR3 length: 15 amino acids. The CDR3 here is CASSDSISGNQPQHF. The CDR3 coding sequence is TGTGCCAGTAGCGATTCGATTTCTGGCAATCAGCCCCAGCATTTT.

CDR3 sequence reads: CASSLVGSNQPQHF. Written as DNA, the CDR3 is TGTGCCAGCAGCTTAGTTGGGTCCAATCAGCCCCAGCATTTT. V is TRBV7-9 and J is TRBJ1-5; D is ambiguous. Trimming stripped 1 base from V and 3 bases from J, with 7 bases between. This CDR3 is built from 14 residues. Germline CDR1 and CDR2: SEHNR and FQNEAQ (reference sequence). The whole variable domain, remainder taken from reference TRBV7-9 and TRBJ1-5, is DTGVSQNPRHKITKRGQNVTFRCDPISEHNRLYWYRQTLGQGPEFLTYFQNEAQLEKSRLLSDRFSAERPKGSFSTLEIQRTEQGDSAMYLCASSLVGSNQPQHFGDGTRLSIL.

The chain has TRBV18 and TRBJ1-1; D remains ambiguous. Germline lookup yields CDR1 KGHSH and CDR2 LQKENI. CDR3 length: 11 residues. V gave up 10 bases and J gave up 3 bases, with 9 bases separating them. The CDR3 DNA follows: TGTGCCACAGGTTGGGACACTGAAGCTTTCTTT. It is translated as CATGWDTEAFF.

V is TRBV12-3 or TRBV12-4 and J is TRBJ1-3, with D possibly TRBD1 on 5 matching bases. V was shortened by 8 bases and J by 4 bases, with 12 bases between the two germline ends. This CDR3 spans 13 amino acids. The CDR3 DNA is TGTGCCAGCGAGCAGGGCTGGGGAAACACCATATATTTT. Protein product: CASEQGWGNTIYF.

V is TRBV30 and J is TRBJ2-3; 8 bases line up with TRBD2. Trimming cost V 0 bases and J 0 bases; bases outside gene matches: 8. Germline CDR1 and CDR2: GTSNPN and SVGIG (reference sequence). CDR3 length: 17 amino acids. The CDR3 DNA is TGTGCCTGGAGTGTTTTACGGGGGGGCTTAAGCACAGATACGCAGTATTTT. Protein: CAWSVLRGGLSTDTQYF.